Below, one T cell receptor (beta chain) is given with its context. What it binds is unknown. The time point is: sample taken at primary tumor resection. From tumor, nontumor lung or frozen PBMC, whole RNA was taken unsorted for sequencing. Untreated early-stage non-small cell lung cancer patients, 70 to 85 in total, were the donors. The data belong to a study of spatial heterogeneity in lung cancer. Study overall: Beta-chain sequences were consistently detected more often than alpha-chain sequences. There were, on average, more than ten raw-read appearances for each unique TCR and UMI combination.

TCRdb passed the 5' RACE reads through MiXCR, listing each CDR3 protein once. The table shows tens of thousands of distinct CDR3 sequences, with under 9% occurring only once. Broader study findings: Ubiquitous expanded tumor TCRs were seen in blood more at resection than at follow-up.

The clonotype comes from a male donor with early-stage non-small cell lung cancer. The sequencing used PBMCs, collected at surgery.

In DNA, the CDR3 is TGTGCCAGCAGCACAAACTCTGGAAACACCATATATTTT. Its translation: CASSTNSGNTIYF. The chain links TRBV7-9 to TRBJ1-3; D is ambiguous. From germline, CDR1 is SEHNR and CDR2 FQNEAQ (reference sequence). This CDR3 is built from 13 residues. V lost 5 bases and J 0 bases, leaving 5 bases between the germline ends.